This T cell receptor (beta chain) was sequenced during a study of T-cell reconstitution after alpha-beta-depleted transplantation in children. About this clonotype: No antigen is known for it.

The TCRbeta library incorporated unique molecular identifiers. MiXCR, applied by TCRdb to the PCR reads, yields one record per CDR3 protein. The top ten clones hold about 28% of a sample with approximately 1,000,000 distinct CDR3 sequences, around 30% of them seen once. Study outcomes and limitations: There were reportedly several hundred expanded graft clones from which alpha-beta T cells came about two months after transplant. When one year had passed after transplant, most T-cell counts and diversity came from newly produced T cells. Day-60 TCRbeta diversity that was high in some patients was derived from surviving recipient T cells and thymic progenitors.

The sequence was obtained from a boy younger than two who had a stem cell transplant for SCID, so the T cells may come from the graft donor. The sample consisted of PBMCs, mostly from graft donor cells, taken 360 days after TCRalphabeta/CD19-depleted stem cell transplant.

The CDR3 DNA reads as TGTGCCATCGCCAGGCCCCCTCAAGAGACCCAGTACTTC. Its translation: CAIARPPQETQYF. The gene calls are TRBV10-3 and TRBJ2-5; D uncertain. CDR3 length: 13 residues. V was cut by 8 bases and J by 2 bases, with 12 bases left in between. The germline CDR1 and CDR2 sequences are ENHRY and SYGVKD.